The 13 T cell receptor beta chains below all came from one sample that was sequenced in a study of blood T cell repertoires in COVID-19. Assay: immunoSEQ multiplex PCR; the TCRdb copy retains only in-frame clones and omits some. This sample has roughly 78,000 clones; around 80% occur once, and the top ten carry 9.5% to 15%. The sequencing sample was made of peripheral blood. The receptor source for this set is a man in his fifties with COVID-19, enrolled during active disease.

The CDR3 sequence is CASSWDRGATNEKLFF. CDR3 nucleotide sequence: TGTGCCAGCAGTTGGGACAGGGGGGCAACTAATGAAAAACTGTTTTTT. The chain employs TRBV28 and TRBJ1-4; 11 bases match TRBD1. The CDR3 spans 16 residues. Germline values: CDR1 MDHEN, CDR2 SYDVKM. J gave up 0 bases and V 4 bases, and 1 base lay outside the gene matches.

The chain has TRBV19 and TRBJ2-1; TRBD1 agrees at 9 bases. This CDR3 has 13 amino acids. V gave up 5 bases and J gave up 8 bases; unmatched junction bases: 4. Per the germline V gene, CDR1 is LNHDA and CDR2 is SQIVND (reference sequence). CDR3 DNA sequence: TGTGCCAGTAGTGCGTGGACAGGGGATGAGCAGTTCTTC. Protein sequence: CASSAWTGDEQFF.

This chain joins TRBV7-9 and TRBJ1-3; D gene unclear. CDR1 and CDR2 from the germline V gene are SEHNR and FQNEAQ (reference sequence). V dropped 5 bases and J dropped 2 bases, with 13 bases sitting between them. There are 15 residues in the CDR3. The CDR3 bases are TGTGCCAGCAGCCCTTCGGGGAGGCCTGGAAACACCATATATTTT. Protein: CASSPSGRPGNTIYF.

The chain is built from TRBV9 and TRBJ1-1; no clear D gene. V shed 4 bases and J shed 4 bases, with 8 bases lying between them. Germline CDR1 SGDLS, CDR2 YYNGEE. The CDR3 sequence is 12 residues long. The CDR3 DNA reads as TGTGCCAGCAGCTCAGGCCGCACTGAAGCTTTCTTT. This sequence encodes CASSSGRTEAFF.

This chain links TRBV11-2 with TRBJ2-7, with TRBD2 matching 13 bases. V trimming: 5 bases; J trimming: 1 base; junction bases outside the gene matches: 5. This CDR3 contains 16 residues. Germline V gene sequence: CDR1 SGHAT, CDR2 FQNNGV. Here the CDR3 reads CASSPWGLAGSYEQYF. DNA for the CDR3: TGTGCCAGCAGCCCATGGGGACTAGCGGGATCCTACGAGCAGTACTTC.

V and J are TRBV18 and TRBJ2-1, with D perhaps TRBD2 (5 bases). The CDR3 is 13 residues long. V gave up 0 bases and J gave up 8 bases, with 8 bases separating them. Germline V gene data show CDR1 as KGHSH and CDR2 as LQKENI. The CDR3: CASSPPTRDEQFF. In DNA, the CDR3 is TGTGCCAGCTCACCACCTACGCGGGATGAGCAGTTCTTC.

CDR3 coding DNA: TGTGCCAGCAGCGTAACTACCGGGACAGGGCATGGCTACACCTTC. Protein sequence: CASSVTTGTGHGYTF. V gene TRBV9 combines with J gene TRBJ1-2; 9 bases agree with TRBD1. The CDR3 covers 15 residues. From germline, CDR1 is SGDLS and CDR2 YYNGEE. J was trimmed by 6 bases and V by 1 base; bases with no gene match: 7.

The gene calls are TRBV20-1 and TRBJ2-7; no firm D call. The V gene's germline CDR1 is DFQATT and CDR2 SNEGSKA (reference sequence). V lost 0 bases to trimming and J lost 5 bases, with 5 bases between them. The CDR3 has 11 residues. The CDR3 is CSARDRDEQYF. The CDR3 DNA sequence: TGCAGTGCTAGAGACCGGGACGAGCAGTACTTC.

This clone was counted only a few times. V is TRBV20-1 and J is TRBJ2-1; 8 bases fit TRBD1. V lost 3 bases, J lost 3 bases, and 7 bases stayed unmatched. Looked up from germline, CDR1 is DFQATT and CDR2 is SNEGSKA (reference sequence). The CDR3 has 15 amino acids. The CDR3 reads CSASTGTGLYNEQFF. In DNA, the CDR3 is TGCAGTGCTAGTACGGGGACAGGACTCTACAATGAGCAGTTCTTC.

The chain links TRBV2 to TRBJ2-3; no clear D. The CDR3 totals 17 residues. Per the germline V gene, CDR1 is SNHLY and CDR2 is FYNNEI. Between the trimmed V and J ends, which lost 0 bases and 3 bases, there was a span of 16 bases. The CDR3 DNA follows: TGTGCCAGCAGTGAAGCGCTTCGACTCCCTGGGACAGATACGCAGTATTTT. Encoded protein: CASSEALRLPGTDTQYF. Filled out from reference TRBV2 and TRBJ2-3, the complete variable domain reads EPEVTQTPSHQVTQMGQEVILRCVPISNHLYFYWYRQILGQKVEFLVSFYNNEISEKSEIFDDQFSVERPDGSNFTLKIRSTKLEDSAMYFCASSEALRLPGTDTQYFGPGTRLTVL.

This chain links TRBV7-8 with TRBJ2-7, with TRBD1 matching over 9 bases. Germline values: CDR1 SGHVS, CDR2 FQNEAQ. Trimming at V came to 0 bases and at J to 6 bases, leaving 3 bases not matched to a gene. There are 14 residues in the CDR3. CDR3 region: CASSLAQGASEQYF. The CDR3 DNA reads as TGTGCCAGCAGCTTAGCACAGGGGGCTAGCGAGCAGTACTTC.

The chain is built from TRBV5-1 and TRBJ2-3, with 7 bases matching TRBD1. Germline V gene sequence: CDR1 SGHRS, CDR2 YFSETQ. V was clipped by 1 base and J by 3 bases; unmatched bases: 2. The CDR3 sequence is 14 residues long. The CDR3 sequence is CASSLQGETDTQYF. CDR3 in DNA: TGCGCCAGCAGCTTGCAGGGGGAGACAGATACGCAGTATTTT.

The CDR3, as DNA: TGTGCCAGCAGCTTGCGGACAGCATCCGGCTACACCTTC. Its translation: CASSLRTASGYTF. The rearrangement uses TRBV3-1 (or the pseudogene TRBV3-2) and TRBJ1-2; possible D gene TRBD1, 6 bases. The V gene's germline CDR1 is LGHDT and CDR2 YNNKEL (reference sequence). The V gene lost 5 bases and the J gene lost 8 bases, with 15 bases spanning the gap. The CDR3 extends over 13 amino acids.